Below are 12 T cell receptor beta chains sequenced from a single sample in a study of low-dose radiotherapy and immunotherapy resistance in tumors. First-strand cDNA relied on TRAV- and TRBV-specific primers spanning alpha and beta chains. TCRs were amplified for approximately 21 PCR cycles with a constant-region primer and V-primer adapter. TCRdb re-derived calls from the reads in MiXCR, one entry per CDR3 protein. The profile covers 80,000 to 95,000 distinct CDR3 sequences, with more than 8% appearing a single time and roughly 1% taken by the ten largest. Indicated time point: before trial treatment. The sequenced sample was PBMCs, obtained before treatment. The receptors were gathered from a male donor with prostate cancer.

The J gene is TRBJ2-5, the V gene TRBV12-5, with D possibly being TRBD2 (6 bases). Germline V gives CDR1 LGHNT, CDR2 FRNRAP. The CDR3 consists of 14 residues. Trimming left V 7 bases short and J 2 bases short, with 14 bases between. This CDR3 reads CASVARLVQETQYF. DNA for the CDR3: TGTGCTAGTGTCGCCCGACTAGTTCAAGAGACCCAGTACTTC.

This clonotype was seen more than once but under ten times. This chain uses TRBV14 with TRBJ2-7, with 9 bases identical to TRBD1. Germline V CDR1 and CDR2: SGHDN, FVKESK. J lost 2 bases, V lost 2 bases, and 4 bases had no gene match. The CDR3 spans 15 residues. CDR3 DNA: TGTGCCAGCAGCCAATCATGGACAGGGGCCTACGAGCAGTACTTC. It specifies CASSQSWTGAYEQYF.

This clonotype occurred many times. The chain joins TRBV21-1 to TRBJ1-3; the table's D call, TRBD1, was not checked against the DNA. TRBV21-1 is flagged as a pseudogene. This CDR3 has 19 amino acids. Written as DNA, the CDR3 is TGTGCCAGCAGCTTGTGTTCCCGGGACAGGGGCCGAATCGGAAACACCATATATTTT. Amino acids: CASSLCSRDRGRIGNTIYF.

There are many counts of this clonotype. The rearrangement joins TRBV9 to TRBJ2-1; 8 positions match TRBD2. The CDR3 length is 15 residues. V lost 0 bases and J lost 7; bases outside the gene matches: 6. The V gene's germline CDR1 is SGDLS and CDR2 YYNGEE. CDR3 sequence reads: CASSVDISGANEQFF. CDR3 nucleotide sequence: TGTGCCAGCAGCGTAGATATTAGCGGGGCAAATGAGCAGTTCTTC.

The sample holds many counts of this clonotype. The V gene is TRBV19, the J gene TRBJ1-1, with D possibly matching TRBD1 (5 bases). The ends were cut back, 4 bases at V and 5 bases at J, with 14 bases in the middle. This CDR3 spans 14 amino acids. Germline CDR1 LNHDA, CDR2 SQIVND (reference sequence). The CDR3 region is CASSNQGSRTEAFF. The CDR3 DNA sequence: TGTGCCAGTAGTAATCAGGGATCGCGGACTGAAGCTTTCTTT.

The J gene is TRBJ2-3, the V gene TRBV29-1; TRBD2 matches 9 bases. J gave up 4 bases and V 7 bases, and 6 bases lay outside the gene matches. The CDR3 is 13 residues long. From germline, CDR1 is SQVTM and CDR2 ANQGSEA. The CDR3 here is CSAHSGSPDTQYF. As DNA, the CDR3 is TGCAGCGCTCATAGCGGGAGTCCAGATACGCAGTATTTT.

This clonotype has a count of ten or more. The chain has TRBV5-1 and TRBJ2-7; 9 nucleotides agree with TRBD2. The CDR3 loop spans 16 amino acids. Germline CDR1 reads SGHRS; CDR2 reads YFSETQ. With 2 bases clipped from V and 7 bases from J, the junction kept 13 bases outside the gene matches. The CDR3 DNA sequence: TGCGCCAGCAGCTTTAGCGGGGGACTCTGGGATCGGGAGCAGTACTTC. This sequence encodes CASSFSGGLWDREQYF.

This clonotype was observed at least ten times. The V gene is TRBV6-2 or TRBV6-3, the J gene TRBJ2-7; 9 bases match TRBD2. V shed 4 bases, J shed 7 bases, and the junction held 14 bases outside the gene matches. In germline, CDR1 is MNHEY, CDR2 SVGEGT. The CDR3 has 16 amino acids. The CDR3 region has the DNA TGTGCCAGCAGTTCCCTCCTAGCGGGAAGAATAGAAGAGCAGTACTTC. Translation: CASSSLLAGRIEEQYF.

J is TRBJ2-7 and V is TRBV7-2; D ambiguous. This CDR3 is 15 amino acids long. Trimming removed 5 bases from V and 0 bases from J, with 14 bases in between. CDR1 is SGHTA, CDR2 FQGNSA, per germline. CDR3 nucleotide sequence: TGTGCCAGCAGCCCCGGGCAGGCAAACTCCTACGAGCAGTACTTC. This gives the protein CASSPGQANSYEQYF.

This clonotype was counted ten times or more. The rearrangement uses TRBV7-2 and TRBJ2-1; unclear D gene. V was shortened by 5 bases and J by 5 bases, with 13 bases between the two germline ends. CDR3 length: 14 residues. Germline V lookup: CDR1 SGHTA, CDR2 FQGNSA. The CDR3 sequence is CASSRPTKDNEQFF. In nucleotides, the CDR3 is TGTGCCAGCAGCCGACCCACCAAGGACAATGAGCAGTTCTTC.

This clonotype was picked up many times. The chain links TRBV6-5 to TRBJ2-5; 12 bases fit TRBD2. Germline CDR1 and CDR2: MNHEY and SVGAGI. The CDR3 is made up of 15 amino acids. Losses at the gene ends were 8 bases for V and 0 bases for J; bases not matched to a gene: 4. CDR3 loop: CASGRTSGNQETQYF. The CDR3 bases are TGTGCCAGCGGTAGGACTAGCGGGAACCAAGAGACCCAGTACTTC.

Regarding this clonotype: Since a much larger clone is just one base distant, this may be a read error. V and J are TRBV20-1 and TRBJ2-2; possibly TRBD1 for D (5 bases). V was shortened by 0 bases and J by 3 bases, with 20 bases between the two germline ends. CDR1 and CDR2 (germline): DFQATT, SNEGSKA (reference sequence). The CDR3 consists of 18 residues. The chain's CDR3 is CSARDESRTWRYTGELFF. The CDR3 DNA follows: TGCAGTGCTAGAGACGAGAGCCGGACATGGCGTTACACCGGGGAGCTGTTTTTT.